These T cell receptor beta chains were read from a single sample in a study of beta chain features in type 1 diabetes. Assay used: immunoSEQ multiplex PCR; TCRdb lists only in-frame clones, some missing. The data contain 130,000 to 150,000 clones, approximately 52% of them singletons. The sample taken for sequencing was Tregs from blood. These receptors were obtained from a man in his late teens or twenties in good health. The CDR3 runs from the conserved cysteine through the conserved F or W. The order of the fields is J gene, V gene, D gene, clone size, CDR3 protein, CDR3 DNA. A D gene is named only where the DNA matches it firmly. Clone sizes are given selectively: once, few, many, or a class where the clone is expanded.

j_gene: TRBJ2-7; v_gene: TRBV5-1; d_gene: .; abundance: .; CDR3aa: CASRPGSSYEQYF; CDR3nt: TGCGCCAGCAGACCAGGTAGCTCCTACGAGCAGTACTTC
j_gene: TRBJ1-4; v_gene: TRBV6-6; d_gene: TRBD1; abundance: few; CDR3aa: CASISLEGAREKLFF; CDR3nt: TGTGCCAGCATAAGTCTCGAGGGGGCGCGTGAAAAACTGTTTTTT
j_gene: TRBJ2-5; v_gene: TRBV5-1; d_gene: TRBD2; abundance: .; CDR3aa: CASSRGILGLAATYGQYF; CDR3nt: TGCGCCAGCAGCCGAGGGATTCTTGGACTAGCGGCGACGTACGGGCAGTACTTC
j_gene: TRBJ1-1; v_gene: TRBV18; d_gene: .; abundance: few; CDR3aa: CASSPPPGVGIEAFF; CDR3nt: TGTGCCAGCTCACCACCGCCAGGGGTGGGAATAGAGGCTTTCTTT
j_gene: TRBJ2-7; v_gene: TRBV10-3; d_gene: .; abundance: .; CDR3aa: CAISRAAVAYEQYF; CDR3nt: TGTGCCATCAGCCGAGCTGCGGTGGCCTACGAGCAGTACTTC
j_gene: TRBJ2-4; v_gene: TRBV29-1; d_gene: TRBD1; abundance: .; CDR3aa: CSVGTGENIQYF; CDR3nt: TGCAGCGTGGGGACAGGGGAAAACATTCAGTACTTC
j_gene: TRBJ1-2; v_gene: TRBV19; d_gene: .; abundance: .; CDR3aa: CASSQGLNYGYTF; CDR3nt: TGTGCCAGTAGTCAGGGGCTGAACTATGGCTACACCTTC
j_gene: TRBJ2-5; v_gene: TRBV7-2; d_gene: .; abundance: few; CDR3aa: CASSLAEALETQYF; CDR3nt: TGTGCCAGCAGCTTAGCTGAGGCTTTGGAGACCCAGTACTTC
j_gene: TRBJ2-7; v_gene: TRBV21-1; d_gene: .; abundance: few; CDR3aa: CASSKRQGAYEQYF; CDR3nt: TGTGCCAGCAGCAAAAGGCAGGGGGCGTACGAGCAGTACTTC
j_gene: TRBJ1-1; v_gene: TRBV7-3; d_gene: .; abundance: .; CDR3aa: CASSYVEDTEAFF; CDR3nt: TGTGCCAGCAGCTACGTCGAGGATACTGAAGCTTTCTTT
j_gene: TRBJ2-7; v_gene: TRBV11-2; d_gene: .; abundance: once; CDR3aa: CASSLVGIIRDNDPYEQYF; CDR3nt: TGTGCCAGCAGCTTAGTTGGTATTATCAGGGACAATGACCCCTACGAGCAGTACTTC
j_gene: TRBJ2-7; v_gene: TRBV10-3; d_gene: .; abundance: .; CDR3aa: CAISESPRGTYEQYF; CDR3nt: TGTGCCATCAGTGAGTCGCCGCGCGGAACCTACGAGCAGTACTTC
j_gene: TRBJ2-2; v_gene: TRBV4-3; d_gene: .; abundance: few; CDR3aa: CASSQDRGGNTGELFF; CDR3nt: TGCGCCAGCAGCCAAGATAGGGGGGGGAACACCGGGGAGCTGTTTTTT
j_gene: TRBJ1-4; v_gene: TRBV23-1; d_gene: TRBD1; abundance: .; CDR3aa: CASSQSSRGDNEKLFF; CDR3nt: TGCGCCAGCAGTCAATCTTCCAGGGGGGATAATGAAAAACTGTTTTTT
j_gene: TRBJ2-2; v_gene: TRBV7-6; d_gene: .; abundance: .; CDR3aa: CASSRGGPNTGELFF; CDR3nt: TGTGCCAGCAGCCGAGGGGGACCGAACACCGGGGAGCTGTTTTTT
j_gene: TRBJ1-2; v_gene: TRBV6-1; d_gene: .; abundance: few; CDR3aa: CASSLAAYGYTF; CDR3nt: TGTGCCAGCAGTTTGGCGGCTTATGGCTACACCTTC
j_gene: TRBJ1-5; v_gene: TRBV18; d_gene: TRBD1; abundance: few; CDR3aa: CASSPQGDRLNQPQHF; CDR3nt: TGTGCCAGCTCACCACAGGGGGACAGACTCAATCAGCCCCAGCATTTT
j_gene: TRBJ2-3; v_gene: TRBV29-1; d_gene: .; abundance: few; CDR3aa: CSVRTWFDTDTQYF; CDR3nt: TGCAGCGTTAGGACTTGGTTCGACACAGATACGCAGTATTTT
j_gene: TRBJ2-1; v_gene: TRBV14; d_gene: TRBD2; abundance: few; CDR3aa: CASSQDWPGGEQFF; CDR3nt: TGTGCCAGCAGCCAAGATTGGCCGGGAGGTGAGCAGTTCTTC
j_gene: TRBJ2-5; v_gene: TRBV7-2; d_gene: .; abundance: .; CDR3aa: CASSFQTEETQYF; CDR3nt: TGTGCCAGCAGCTTTCAAACAGAAGAGACCCAGTACTTC
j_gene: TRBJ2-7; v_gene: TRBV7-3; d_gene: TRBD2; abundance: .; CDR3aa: CASSLRLAGAHEQYF; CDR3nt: TGTGCCAGCAGCTTAAGGCTAGCGGGAGCACACGAGCAGTACTTC
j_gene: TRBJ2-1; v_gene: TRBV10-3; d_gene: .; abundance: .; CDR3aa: CAISDGGHYNEQFF; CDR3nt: TGTGCCATCAGTGACGGCGGGCACTACAATGAGCAGTTCTTC
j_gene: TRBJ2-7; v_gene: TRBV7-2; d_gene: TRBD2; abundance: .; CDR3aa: CASSAGLAGRGEQYF; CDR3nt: TGTGCCAGCAGCGCGGGACTAGCGGGCCGCGGCGAGCAGTACTTC
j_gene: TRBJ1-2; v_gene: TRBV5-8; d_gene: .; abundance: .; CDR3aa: CASSLTGPYGYTF; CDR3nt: TGTGCCAGCAGCTTGACAGGTCCTTATGGCTACACCTTC
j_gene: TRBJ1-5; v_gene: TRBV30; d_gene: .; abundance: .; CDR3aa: CAWSVRDNQPQHF; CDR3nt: TGTGCCTGGAGTGTCCGGGACAATCAGCCCCAGCATTTT
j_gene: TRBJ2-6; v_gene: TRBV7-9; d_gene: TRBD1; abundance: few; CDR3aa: CASSSGQGISGANVLTF; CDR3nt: TGTGCCAGCAGCTCGGGACAGGGGATTTCTGGGGCCAACGTCCTGACTTTC
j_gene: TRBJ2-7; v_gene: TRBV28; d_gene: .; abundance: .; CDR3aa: CASSQGWGQQYF; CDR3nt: TGTGCCAGCAGCCAGGGGTGGGGCCAGCAGTACTTC
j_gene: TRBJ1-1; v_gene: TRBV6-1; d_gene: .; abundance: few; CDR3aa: CASSLRTVTNTEAFF; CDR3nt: TGTGCCAGCAGCCTAAGGACAGTCACGAACACTGAAGCTTTCTTT
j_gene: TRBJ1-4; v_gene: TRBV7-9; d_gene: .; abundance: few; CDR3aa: CASSLVSGQKLFF; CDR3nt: TGTGCCAGCAGCTTAGTATCCGGACAGAAACTGTTTTTT
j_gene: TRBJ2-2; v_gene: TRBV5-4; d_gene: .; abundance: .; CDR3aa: CASSLDRYTGELFF; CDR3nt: TGTGCCAGCAGCTTGGACAGGTACACCGGGGAGCTGTTTTTT
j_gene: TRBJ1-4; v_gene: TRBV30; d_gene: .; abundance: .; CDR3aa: CAWSVQGREKLFF; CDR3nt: TGTGCCTGGAGTGTGCAGGGCCGTGAAAAACTGTTTTTT
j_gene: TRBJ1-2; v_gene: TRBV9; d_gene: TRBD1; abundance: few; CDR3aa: CASSAWDRGTYGYTF; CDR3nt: TGTGCCAGCAGCGCCTGGGACAGGGGGACGTATGGCTACACCTTC
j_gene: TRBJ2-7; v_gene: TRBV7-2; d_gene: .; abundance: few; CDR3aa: CASSLAPGRYEQYF; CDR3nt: TGTGCCAGCAGCTTAGCGCCAGGGCGGTACGAGCAGTACTTC
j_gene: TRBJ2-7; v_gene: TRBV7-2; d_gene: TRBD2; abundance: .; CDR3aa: CASRGGPYEQYF; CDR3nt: TGTGCCAGCCGGGGGGGTCCCTACGAGCAGTACTTC
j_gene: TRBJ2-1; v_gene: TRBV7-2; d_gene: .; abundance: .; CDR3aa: CASSLVGAPTGQEQFF; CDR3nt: TGTGCCAGCAGCTTAGTCGGTGCGCCAACCGGACAGGAGCAGTTCTTC
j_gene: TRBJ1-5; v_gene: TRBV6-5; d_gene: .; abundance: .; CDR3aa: CASRHRERGQPQHF; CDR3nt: TGTGCCAGCAGACACAGGGAAAGGGGTCAGCCCCAGCATTTT
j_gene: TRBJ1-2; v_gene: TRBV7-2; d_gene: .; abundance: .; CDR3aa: CASSPGLVTNYGYTF; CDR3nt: TGTGCCAGCAGCCCGGGACTTGTTACTAACTATGGCTACACCTTC
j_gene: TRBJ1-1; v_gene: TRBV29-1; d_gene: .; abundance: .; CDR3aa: CSVEESRGAEAFF; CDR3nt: TGCAGCGTTGAAGAAAGTCGAGGTGCTGAAGCTTTCTTT
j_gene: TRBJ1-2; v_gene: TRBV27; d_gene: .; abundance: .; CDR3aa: CASTTTASGRYGYTF; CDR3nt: TGTGCCAGCACTACAACGGCTTCGGGGAGGTATGGCTACACCTTC
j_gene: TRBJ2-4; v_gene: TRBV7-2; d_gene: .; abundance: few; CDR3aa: CASSLVYSPGAKNIQYF; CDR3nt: TGTGCCAGCAGCTTAGTCTACAGTCCGGGGGCCAAAAACATTCAGTACTTC
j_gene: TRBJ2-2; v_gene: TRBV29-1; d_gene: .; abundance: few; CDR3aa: CSVVSGAVTGELFF; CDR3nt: TGCAGCGTTGTTTCAGGGGCGGTCACCGGGGAGCTGTTTTTT
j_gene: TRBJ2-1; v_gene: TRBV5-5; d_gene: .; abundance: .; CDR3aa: CASSLRGSGQFF; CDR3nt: TGTGCCAGCAGCTTGAGGGGGTCAGGTCAGTTCTTC
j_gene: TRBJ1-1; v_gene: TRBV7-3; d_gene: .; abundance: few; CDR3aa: CASSRTPNTEAFF; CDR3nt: TGTGCCAGCAGCCGAACTCCGAACACTGAAGCTTTCTTT
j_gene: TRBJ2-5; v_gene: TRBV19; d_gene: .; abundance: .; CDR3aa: CASSINIRKQETQYF; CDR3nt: TGTGCCAGTAGTATTAATATCAGGAAGCAAGAGACCCAGTACTTC
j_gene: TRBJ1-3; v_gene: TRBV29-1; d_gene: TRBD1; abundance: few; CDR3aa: CSVGQGTRGNTIYF; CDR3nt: TGCAGCGTTGGACAGGGCACACGTGGAAACACCATATATTTT
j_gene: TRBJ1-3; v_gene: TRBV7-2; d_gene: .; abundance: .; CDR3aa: CASSSSGQGYTIYF; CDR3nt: TGTGCCAGCAGCTCCTCCGGGCAGGGTTACACCATATATTTT
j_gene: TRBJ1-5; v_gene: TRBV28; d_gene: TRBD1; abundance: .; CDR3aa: CASSLGGRANQPQHF; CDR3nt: TGTGCCAGCAGCCTAGGGGGCAGGGCGAATCAGCCCCAGCATTTT
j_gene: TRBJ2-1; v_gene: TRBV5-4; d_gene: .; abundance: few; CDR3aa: CASSLDRGGSYNEQFF; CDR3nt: TGTGCCAGCAGCTTGGACAGGGGAGGCTCCTACAATGAGCAGTTCTTC
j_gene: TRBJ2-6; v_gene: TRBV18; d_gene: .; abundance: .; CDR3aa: CASSPGSRAASGANVLTF; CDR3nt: TGTGCCAGCTCACCTGGTTCCAGAGCGGCCTCTGGGGCCAACGTCCTGACTTTC
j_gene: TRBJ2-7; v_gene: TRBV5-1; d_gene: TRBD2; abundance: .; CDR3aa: CASSSLAGGPYEQYF; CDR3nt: TGCGCCAGCAGCTCCTTAGCGGGAGGGCCTTACGAGCAGTACTTC
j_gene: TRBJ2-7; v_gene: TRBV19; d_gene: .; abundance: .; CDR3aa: CASSIDARRGEQYF; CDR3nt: TGTGCCAGTAGTATAGATGCCAGAAGGGGCGAGCAGTACTTC
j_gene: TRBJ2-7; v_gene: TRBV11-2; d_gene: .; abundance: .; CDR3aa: CASSPHYEQYF; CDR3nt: TGTGCCAGCAGCCCACACTACGAGCAGTACTTC
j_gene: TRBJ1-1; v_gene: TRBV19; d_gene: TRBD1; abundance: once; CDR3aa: CASSMGGQVLEAFF; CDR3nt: TGTGCCAGTAGTATGGGCGGACAGGTCTTGGAAGCTTTCTTT
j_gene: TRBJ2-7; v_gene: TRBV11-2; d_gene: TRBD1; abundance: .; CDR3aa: CASSLGRDRRSSYEQYF; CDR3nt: TGTGCCAGCAGCTTAGGGCGGGACAGGAGAAGCTCCTACGAGCAGTACTTC
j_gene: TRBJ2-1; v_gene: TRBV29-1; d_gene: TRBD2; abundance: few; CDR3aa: CSVLAGGHDEQFF; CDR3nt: TGCAGCGTCTTAGCGGGGGGGCACGATGAGCAGTTCTTC